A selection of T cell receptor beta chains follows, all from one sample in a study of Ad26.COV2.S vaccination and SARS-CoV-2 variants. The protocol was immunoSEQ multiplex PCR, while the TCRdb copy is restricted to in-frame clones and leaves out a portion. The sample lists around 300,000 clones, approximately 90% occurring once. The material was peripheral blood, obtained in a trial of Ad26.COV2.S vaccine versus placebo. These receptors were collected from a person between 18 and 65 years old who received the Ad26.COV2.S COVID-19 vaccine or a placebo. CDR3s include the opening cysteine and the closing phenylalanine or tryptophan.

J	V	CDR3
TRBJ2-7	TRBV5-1	CASSLSPSSYEQYF
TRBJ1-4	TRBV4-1	CASSQDLVPTNEKLFF
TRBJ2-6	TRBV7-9	CASSVGTGVGSGANVLTF
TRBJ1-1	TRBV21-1	CASSAQRGERSNTEAFF
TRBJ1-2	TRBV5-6	CASSLQGYGYTF
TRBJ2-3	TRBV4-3	CASSQDDRVDTQYF
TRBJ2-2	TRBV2	CASRAWTSGRGELFF
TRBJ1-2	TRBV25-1	CASSDPRVYGYTF
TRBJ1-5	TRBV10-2	CASNGQWGNQPQHF
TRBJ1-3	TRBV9	CASSATGSGNTIYF
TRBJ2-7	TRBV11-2	CASSLGDIVYEQYF
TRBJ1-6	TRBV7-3	CASSLTSRGGESPLHF
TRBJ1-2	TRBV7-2	CASRYGQGDGYTF
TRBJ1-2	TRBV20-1	CSALGYTF
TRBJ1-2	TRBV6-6	CASRSTEKGGYTF
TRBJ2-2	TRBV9	CASSVGLAGGETGELFF
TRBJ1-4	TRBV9	CASSVSPTNEKLFF
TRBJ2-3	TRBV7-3	CASSSGLAGGTDTQYF
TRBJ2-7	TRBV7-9	CASSDGRGSSYEQYF
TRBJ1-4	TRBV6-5	CASSRGQLNEKLFF
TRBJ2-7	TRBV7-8	CASSPGGSYEQYF
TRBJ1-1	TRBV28	CASSLMVGTEAFF
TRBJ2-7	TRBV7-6	CASSSGSAGEGYEQYF
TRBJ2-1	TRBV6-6	CASSYSRNEQFF
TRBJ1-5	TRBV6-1	CASSEGQINQPQHF
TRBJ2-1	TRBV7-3	CASSLPGQGINEQFF
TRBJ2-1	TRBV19	CASKDGYNEQFF
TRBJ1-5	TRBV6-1	CASSEGGQPQHF